The following is a T cell receptor beta chain sequence with its context. Its specificity is unknown. The authors incorporated unique molecular identifiers into the TCR beta cDNA libraries. Using its own MiXCR run on the PCR reads, TCRdb lists one record per CDR3 protein. The sample has around 700,000 distinct CDR3 sequences, 55% to 60% seen once. The sample is drawn from a study of post-analysis software for immune sequencing data. Across the study: Relapsing-remitting, secondary progressive and progressive-relapsing forms made up the multiple sclerosis disease courses.

This CDR3 is built from 13 residues. Germline V gene data show CDR1 as SQVTM and CDR2 as ANQGSEA. Overall study results and limits: Controls' normalized Chao1 diversity significantly exceeded that of multiple sclerosis patients. Controls had lower frequencies than patients of roughly five TRBV segments, which included TRBV5-6, TRBV5-1 and TRBV20-1. Those samples that were prepared in the same batch co-clustered strongly by F measure.

The sequencing sample was made of blood. The clonotype comes from a girl between 2 and 10 years old with multiple sclerosis. V and J are TRBV29-1 and TRBJ2-5; D unclear. The J call may be mistaken, given a closer DNA end match to TRBJ2-7. The CDR3, as DNA: TGCAGCGTTGGAGTAGGCCAGTACTACGAGCAGTACTTC. Its protein product is CSVGVGQYYEQYF.